This TCR beta chain was recorded in a study of blood T cell repertoires in COVID-19. Study-level background: The origin of the acute and convalescent COVID-19 samples was the United States, Italy and Spain. PBMCs, B-cell-depleted T cells, or T cells were the source of the cDNA or gDNA that made up the material.

Authors' processing steps: Researchers report that nucleated cell counts were estimated from reference gene primer amplification. This table comes from immunoSEQ multiplex PCR, and its TCRdb copy is limited to in-frame clones, with some not included. Clone size and V and J calls were adopted from that table, with D and trimming inferred from the DNA. The sample holds approximately 430,000 clones, 70% to 90% seen once. The germline CDR1 and CDR2 sequences are GTSNPN and SVGIG (reference sequence). The CDR3 is 14 residues long. J lost 4 bases, V lost 8 bases, and 13 bases had no gene match. The sample was peripheral blood. The TCR originated in a woman aged 25 to 39 with active or convalescent COVID-19. The V gene is TRBV30, the J gene TRBJ1-2, with 7 bases fitting TRBD1. CDR3 in DNA: TGTGCCCAAACTACCACCGGGACAGCCTATGGCTACACCTTC. As protein: CAQTTTGTAYGYTF.